The sequence of this T cell receptor (beta chain) was determined in a study of blood T cells in healthy people across ages. V was trimmed by 1 base and J by 7 bases, leaving 11 bases between them. The germline CDR1 and CDR2 sequences are SGHTA and FQGNSA. CDR3 length: 14 amino acids. The use of a sample-barcoded 5' primer and a J-beta primer mix characterized a second PCR of 7 to 11 cycles. From the 5' RACE reads, TCRdb called clonotypes with MiXCR, one entry per CDR3 protein. The sample consists of 650,000 to 700,000 distinct CDR3 sequences, 32% of them appearing once. A few counts support this clonotype.

This clonotype originated in a woman older than 75 in good health. The chain combines TRBV7-2 with TRBJ2-1; D is possibly TRBD1 (6 bases). Sequenced sample: blood. DNA of the CDR3: TGTGCCAGCAGCTTAGGGGGGCCAGAGAATGAGCAGTTCTTC. Amino acid sequence: CASSLGGPENEQFF.